The 30 T cell receptor beta chains below were found in one sample sequenced in a study of cytomegalovirus exposure and HLA in healthy donors. Both 60 Vbeta primers and 13 Jbeta primers went into the PCR. Clones were read by immunoSEQ multiplex PCR, and TCRdb kept only the in-frame ones, dropping some. The sample lists approximately 270,000 clones; approximately 80% were seen once. Material: PBMCs. The source of these receptors is a girl aged 2 to 9 in good health and CMV-seronegative.

This sequence joins TRBV4-2 and TRBJ1-4, with D unclear. V was clipped by 0 bases and J by 10 bases, with 18 bases between them. Germline assignment: CDR1 LGHNA and CDR2 YNFKEQ. The CDR3 has 16 residues. Here the CDR3 reads CASSQDPEGSARKLFF. The CDR3 nucleotides are TGTGCCAGCAGCCAAGATCCGGAAGGAAGCGCTCGAAAACTGTTTTTT.

This clone was found once. The V and J genes are TRBV5-1 and TRBJ2-7, with 12 nucleotides matching TRBD1. V shed 4 bases and J 7 bases; nucleotides not matched to a gene: 15. CDR1 and CDR2 from the germline V gene are SGHRS and YFSETQ. CDR3 length equals 17 residues. The CDR3: CASSPTPPGQGAWEQYF. CDR3 bases: TGCGCCAGCAGCCCGACTCCACCGGGACAGGGGGCGTGGGAGCAGTACTTC.

This chain connects TRBV10-3 to TRBJ1-2, with D uncertain. The germline V gene encodes CDR1 ENHRY and CDR2 SYGVKD. The V and J ends lost 0 bases and 6 bases respectively, with 11 bases between them. The CDR3 length is 14 residues. CDR3 region: CAISESNTRNGYTF. The DNA for the CDR3 is TGTGCCATCAGTGAGTCGAACACGAGGAATGGCTACACCTTC.

In DNA, the CDR3 is TGTGCCAGCAGTGAGAAGACAGGCGGGTTGGAGACCCAGTACTTC. Encoded protein: CASSEKTGGLETQYF. The V and J genes are TRBV6-1 and TRBJ2-5; possibly TRBD1 for D (6 bases). Trimming shortened V by 3 bases and J by 5 bases, and 16 bases separated the two germline ends. The germline V gene has CDR1 MNHNS and CDR2 SASEGT. CDR3 length: 15 amino acids.

This chain connects TRBV4-2 to TRBJ2-7, with no clear D. Germline V gene data show CDR1 as LGHNA and CDR2 as YNFKEQ. V was cut by 0 bases and J by 0 bases, with 3 bases left in between. This CDR3 is built from 13 residues. The CDR3 reads CASSQDISYEQYF. The CDR3 DNA is TGTGCCAGCAGCCAAGATATCTCCTACGAGCAGTACTTC.

CDR3 in DNA: TGTGCCAGCAGCCCTAGCGGGGCAGTCTACGAGCAGTACTTC. Its translation is CASSPSGAVYEQYF. V is TRBV7-6 and J is TRBJ2-7, with TRBD2 identical over 9 bases. CDR1 SGHVS and CDR2 FNYEAQ come from the germline V gene. J lost 3 bases, V lost 5 bases, and 5 bases had no gene match. The CDR3 extends over 14 amino acids.

The chain carries TRBV19 and TRBJ2-1; 7 nucleotides agree with TRBD2. With V trimmed by 5 bases and J by 6 bases, 10 bases remained unmatched. Germline-derived CDR1 and CDR2 are LNHDA and SQIVND (reference sequence). This CDR3 spans 15 amino acids. Written as DNA, the CDR3 is TGTGCCAGTAGTGCCCGACTAGCTCCGCGCAATGAGCAGTTCTTC. The encoded protein is CASSARLAPRNEQFF. Complete variable domain (other parts from reference TRBV19 and TRBJ2-1): DGGITQSPKYLFRKEGQNVTLSCEQNLNHDAMYWYRQDPGQGLRLIYYSQIVNDFQKGDIAEGYSVSREKKESFPLTVTSAQKNPTAFYLCASSARLAPRNEQFFGPGTRLTVL.

This clone was observed a handful of times. The chain employs TRBV30 and TRBJ2-2, with a tentative D call TRBD2 (6 bases). In germline, CDR1 is GTSNPN, CDR2 SVGIG (reference sequence). The CDR3 extends over 15 amino acids. Trimming stripped 5 bases from V and 3 bases from J, with 16 bases between. Here the CDR3 reads CAWLGSGQDTGELFF. The CDR3 region has the DNA TGTGCCTGGCTTGGTAGCGGTCAGGACACCGGGGAGCTGTTTTTT.

For this clone: Relative to the germline gene, one junction end is altered; a read error may explain this. The chain links TRBV7-8 to TRBJ1-1; the match to TRBD1 covers 7 bases. The CDR3 is made up of 14 amino acids. Germline loops: CDR1 SGHVS, CDR2 FQNEAQ. The CDR3 coding sequence is TGTGCCAGCAGGTTAGGGGGCGCTTACACTGAAGCTTTCTTT. Translated: CASRLGGAYTEAFF.

This clone was counted a few times. The V call is TRBV6-1, the J call TRBJ1-1; the D is unclear. CDR1 is MNHNS, CDR2 SASEGT, per germline. The CDR3 runs to 11 residues. Between the trimmed V and J ends, which lost 8 bases and 1 base, there was a span of 5 bases. The CDR3 region has the DNA TGTGCCAGCCTGCGGAACACTGAAGCTTTCTTT. The encoded protein is CASLRNTEAFF.

This clone was seen a handful of times. V gene TRBV7-9 combines with J gene TRBJ2-7; 8 bases line up with TRBD2. From germline, CDR1 is SEHNR and CDR2 FQNEAQ (reference sequence). Trimming at V came to 4 bases and at J to 2 bases, leaving 7 bases not matched to a gene. The CDR3 is made up of 15 amino acids. The chain's CDR3 is CASSSKREYPYEQYF. CDR3 sequence (DNA): TGTGCCAGCAGCTCCAAGCGGGAGTACCCCTACGAGCAGTACTTC.

This clone came up a few times. The chain links TRBV5-8 to TRBJ2-5, with D possibly being TRBD1 (6 bases). The tail of the sequence fits TRBJ2-7 better, so the J call may be wrong. This CDR3 is 14 amino acids long. Looked up from germline, CDR1 is SGHTS and CDR2 is YDEGEE. The CDR3 loop is CASSLSGEIYEQYF. CDR3 DNA sequence: TGTGCCAGCAGCTTGTCAGGGGAGATCTACGAGCAGTACTTC.

The rearrangement links TRBV28 to TRBJ2-7; a possible D gene is TRBD2 (6 bases). The CDR3 is 15 amino acids. Germline CDR1 and CDR2: MDHEN and SYDVKM. V lost 2 bases to trimming and J lost 0 bases, with 11 bases between them. CDR3 sequence (DNA): TGTGCCAGCAGTTTACTAGCGTCCCTCTCCTACGAGCAGTACTTC. This encodes CASSLLASLSYEQYF. Supplemented by reference TRBV28 and TRBJ2-7, the full variable domain reads DVKVTQSSRYLVKRTGEKVFLECVQDMDHENMFWYRQDPGLGLRLIYFSYDVKMKEKGDIPEGYSVSREKKERFSLILESASTNQTSMYLCASSLLASLSYEQYFGPGTRLTVT.

The V and J genes are TRBV9 and TRBJ2-5; 8 bases fit TRBD1. V was pared by 1 base and J by 4 bases, with 3 bases of the junction left unmatched. There are 14 residues in the CDR3. Germline V gene lookup returns CDR1 SGDLS and CDR2 YYNGEE. This CDR3 is CASSVQGARETQYF. The CDR3 DNA reads as TGTGCCAGCAGCGTACAGGGGGCGAGAGAGACCCAGTACTTC.

The V and J genes are TRBV30 and TRBJ2-1; D uncertain. Trimming shortened V by 0 bases and J by 3 bases, and 6 bases separated the two germline ends. This CDR3 is built from 13 residues. Germline lookup yields CDR1 GTSNPN and CDR2 SVGIG (reference sequence). The DNA of the CDR3 is TGTGCCTGGAGTGTTGGCAACTACAATGAGCAGTTCTTC. It encodes CAWSVGNYNEQFF.

V gene TRBV5-4 combines with J gene TRBJ1-1; TRBD1 matches 7 bases. The germline gives CDR1 SGHNT, CDR2 YYREEE (reference sequence). J lost 1 base, V lost 4 bases, and 4 bases had no gene match. The CDR3 consists of 14 residues. In DNA form, the CDR3 reads TGTGCCAGCAGCGGGGGACAGAAGAACACTGAAGCTTTCTTT. This sequence encodes CASSGGQKNTEAFF.

The genes are TRBV5-6 and TRBJ1-1, with D perhaps matching TRBD1 (6 bases). Trimming took 3 bases from V and 0 from J, leaving 12 bases between them. Germline loops: CDR1 SGHDT, CDR2 YYEEEE. The CDR3 totals 15 residues. This chain's CDR3 is CASSWDTDMNTEAFF. The CDR3 bases are TGTGCCAGCAGCTGGGACACCGACATGAACACTGAAGCTTTCTTT.

V and J are TRBV27 and TRBJ2-7; 7 positions agree with TRBD1. CDR3 length: 18 amino acids. Germline CDR1 MNHEY, CDR2 SMNVEV (reference sequence). Trimming removed 5 bases from V and 0 bases from J; junction bases left unmatched: 16. The CDR3 spells CASSPTASHGTASYEQYF. The DNA for the CDR3 is TGTGCCAGCAGTCCGACCGCCTCCCACGGGACAGCCTCCTACGAGCAGTACTTC.

This rearrangement joins TRBV6-1 to TRBJ2-7; no reliable D call. Trimming stripped 6 bases from V and 2 bases from J, with 17 bases between. CDR1 and CDR2 from the germline V gene are MNHNS and SASEGT. The CDR3 consists of 15 residues. This chain's CDR3 is CASSAFQVIPYEQYF. As DNA, the CDR3 is TGTGCCAGCAGCGCTTTCCAGGTGATTCCCTACGAGCAGTACTTC.

The gene calls are TRBV5-1 and TRBJ2-2, with TRBD1 as a possible D gene (6 bases). Per germline, CDR1 SGHRS and CDR2 YFSETQ. Trimming took 4 bases from V and 7 from J, leaving 14 bases between them. The CDR3 loop spans 14 amino acids. CDR3 residues: CASSVDRIYGELFF. For the CDR3, the DNA is TGCGCCAGCAGCGTGGACAGAATATACGGGGAGCTGTTTTTT.

Written as DNA, the CDR3 is TGTGCCAGCAGTGGGGGGGACAGGGGAAGGGCTAGCGGGACCTTAGCCAAAAACATTCAGTACTTC. Amino acids: CASSGGDRGRASGTLAKNIQYF. V usage is TRBV28 and J usage is TRBJ2-4, with D possibly being TRBD1 (10 bases). Germline assignment: CDR1 MDHEN and CDR2 SYDVKM. V lost 5 bases to trimming and J lost 0 bases, with 32 bases between them. The CDR3 is 22 residues long.

V gene TRBV10-3 combines with J gene TRBJ2-7; a possible D gene is TRBD1 (5 bases). The V gene's germline CDR1 is ENHRY and CDR2 SYGVKD. This CDR3 is built from 12 residues. V was cut by 2 bases and J by 4 bases, with 6 bases left in between. The chain's CDR3 is CAISEGAYEQYF. In nucleotides, the CDR3 is TGTGCCATCAGTGAGGGGGCGTACGAGCAGTACTTC.

The chain recombines TRBV4-2 with TRBJ2-3; weak D call: TRBD2 (5 bases). This CDR3 contains 16 residues. Germline CDR1 reads LGHNA; CDR2 reads YNFKEQ. V lost 1 base and J lost 0, with 11 bases in between. The CDR3 DNA reads TGTGCCAGCAGCCAAGTAGGGAGATCGAGCACAGATACGCAGTATTTT. Translating gives CASSQVGRSSTDTQYF.

CDR3 nucleotide sequence: TGTGCCAGCAGCGATGGAGGGGATACGCAGTATTTT. Its protein product is CASSDGGDTQYF. The chain couples TRBV7-9 to TRBJ2-3, with D possibly matching TRBD2 (6 bases). V lost 5 bases to trimming and J lost 6 bases, with 9 bases between them. CDR1 and CDR2 from the germline V gene are SEHNR and FQNEAQ (reference sequence). This CDR3 is 12 amino acids long.

This clone has a handful of counts. J is TRBJ2-1 and V is TRBV27; 8 bases are shared with TRBD1. V gave up 4 bases and J gave up 6 bases; unmatched junction bases: 8. Germline-derived CDR1 and CDR2 are MNHEY and SMNVEV (reference sequence). The CDR3 loop spans 15 amino acids. As DNA, the CDR3 is TGTGCCAGCAGTTGGACAGGGAGTACCCTCAATGAGCAGTTCTTC. It encodes CASSWTGSTLNEQFF.

The CDR3 DNA reads as TGTGCCAGCAGCTCCCGGGACAGGATTATTATGAACACTGAAGCTTTCTTT. Encoded protein: CASSSRDRIIMNTEAFF. This rearrangement joins TRBV7-9 to TRBJ1-1; 8 bases agree with TRBD1. The J segment lost 0 bases and the V segment lost 4 bases, leaving 10 bases of the junction unmatched. Per the germline V gene, CDR1 is SEHNR and CDR2 is FQNEAQ (reference sequence). The length of the CDR3 is 17 residues.

The V call is TRBV7-2, the J call TRBJ2-1, with TRBD2 identical over 9 bases. The CDR3 is 15 residues long. V gave up 8 bases and J gave up 7 bases; unmatched junction bases: 12. Germline CDR1 SGHTA, CDR2 FQGNSA. For the CDR3, the DNA is TGTGCCAGCCGGGTTGGCGGGAGGGCCCGGAATGAGCAGTTCTTC. Protein product: CASRVGGRARNEQFF.

The V gene is TRBV2, the J gene TRBJ1-4, with TRBD1 identical over 11 bases. Trimming removed 3 bases from V and 0 bases from J; junction bases left unmatched: 0. CDR3 length equals 16 residues. Germline-derived CDR1 and CDR2 are SNHLY and FYNNEI. CDR3 bases: TGTGCCAGCAGTGAGGGACAGGGGGCAACTAATGAAAAACTGTTTTTT. It yields the protein CASSEGQGATNEKLFF.

V gene TRBV29-1 combines with J gene TRBJ2-2, with TRBD2 identical over 11 bases. Germline V CDR1 and CDR2: SQVTM, ANQGSEA. The CDR3 runs 17 residues. V shed 5 bases, J shed 2 bases, and the junction held 10 bases outside the gene matches. The DNA for the CDR3 is TGCAGCGTTTTGGAAATAGCGGGGGGGCGAAACACCGGGGAGCTGTTTTTT. Amino acid sequence: CSVLEIAGGRNTGELFF.

The chain combines TRBV19 with TRBJ2-1; 10 bases are a match to TRBD1. Germline V gene sequence: CDR1 LNHDA, CDR2 SQIVND (reference sequence). The junction had 2 bases not matched to a gene; V was cut back by 1 base and J by 5 bases. The CDR3 is 15 residues long. The CDR3 bases are TGTGCCAGTAGTATAGGGACAGGGGGGCACAATGAGCAGTTCTTC. It codes for CASSIGTGGHNEQFF.